Given below is one TCR beta chain in context. This sample was taken from a study of blood T cell repertoires in COVID-19. The CDR3 extends over 17 amino acids. The ends were cut back, 1 base at V and 5 bases at J, with 21 bases in the middle. In germline, CDR1 is SGHRS, CDR2 YFSETQ. Only in-frame clones appear in the TCRdb table, and some are missing; sequencing was by immunoSEQ multiplex PCR. The sample has approximately 76,000 clones, roughly nine tenths seen once. The sequence came from a man younger than 45 with acute or convalescent COVID-19. Sequencing was carried out using peripheral blood. The chain has TRBV5-1 and TRBJ2-5; TRBD1 might be the D (5 bases). In DNA, the CDR3 is TGCGCCAGCAGCTTGTCCTACCCCGCGCAGGGTCCGGAGACCCAGTACTTC. Its protein product is CASSLSYPAQGPETQYF.